This record concerns one TCR beta chain sequence. There is no known antigen for this receptor. No base qualities exist here, and no much larger clone lies one base off it. These data come from a study of blood T cell repertoires in COVID-19 (TCRdb year 2020). At the level of the whole study: Samples from collaborators originated in the United States, Italy and Spain and spanned both the acute and convalescent phases of COVID-19. Deeply sampled blood TCRbeta repertoires from subjects exposed to, actively infected with, or recovered from COVID-19 were included in the dataset. The material from the prospective study consisted of cDNA or gDNA derived from T cells, B-cell-depleted T cells, or PBMCs. Where available, HLA class I and class II types were obtained from metadata supplied by the sample provider rather than from assay-based typing. A de-identified subject ID, COVID-19 status, age in years and sex were almost always included in the sample metadata. Samples came from the ongoing ImmuneRACE study (first 160 participants) plus 1,254 subjects from 6 global collaborators. A freely available public database, intended as a resource for researchers studying the immune response to SARS-CoV-2, is where the repertoires were released. Overall results and qualifications from the work: The quantity of clinical and demographic metadata differed by source and by participant and was supplied without curation.

Taken from the germline V gene, the CDR1 and CDR2 loops are SNHLY and FYNNEI. Spanning cysteine to phenylalanine, the CDR3 consists of 14 amino acids. Only CDR3 DNA is held: 42 bases, read in frame from base 1. Trimming removed 6 bases from V and 6 bases from J; the gene matches leave 9 bases unexplained. Participants in the prospective study were aged roughly 18 to 100 years, lived in approximately 26 United States geographic areas, and enrolled through a virtual design. Cohort assignment in the prospective study relied on participant-reported clinical history from a screening survey and a study questionnaire. Recovered participants in ImmuneRACE Cohort 3 were defined as having two consecutive negative NP/OP PCR tests, clearance from a healthcare professional, or resolution of symptoms. Mobile phlebotomists in the prospective study collected whole blood, serum and a nasopharyngeal or oropharyngeal swab from every participant. Prospective study participants could optionally give additional blood draws and questionnaires over an approximately two-month period. Before DNA extraction, blood samples from the prospective study were shipped at room temperature or frozen.

TCRbeta CDR3 regions were amplified from genomic DNA using the immunoSEQ Assay, a bias-controlled multiplex PCR. The paper's processing steps were these. Within the assay, amplification of reference gene primers was used to estimate how many nucleated cells each sample contained. To quantify the absolute abundance of each unique TCRbeta CDR3 rearrangement, sequence reads were collapsed and filtered. For each sample, productive Simpson clonality was calculated by taking the square root of Simpson's diversity index across productive rearrangements. Imported from immuneACCESS, the table was reduced by TCRdb to in-frame sequences with V and J called. These copies leave out some clones; in studies compared against another copy, an unresolved V gene accounts for under half, and the cause of the remainder is not known. The D gene and trimming were derived from the DNA, and the V and J assignments and clone size from that table. The sample table contains 150,000 to 200,000 clones; only one count was recorded for approximately 85% of them. The top ten hold 9% to 10% of the sample.

The sequencing input was PBMCs or T cells enriched from blood (not recorded which). Recombination joined TRBV2 with TRBJ2-7, with 9 junctional bases fitting TRBD1. This TCR derives from a woman aged 18-29 years who had recovered from COVID-19. This receptor carries the CDR3 CASRTGTGSGEQYF. The DNA sequence is as follows: TGTGCCAGCAGGACGGGGACAGGGTCCGGCGAGCAGTACTTC.